This T cell receptor beta chain came from a study of Ad26.COV2.S vaccination and SARS-CoV-2 variants. Assay used: immunoSEQ multiplex PCR; TCRdb lists only in-frame clones, some missing. Of some 410,000 clones in the sample, around 93% are singletons; the top ten hold less than 2%. There are 13 residues in the CDR3. The V end lost 9 bases, the J end lost 7 bases, and 16 bases lay between the germline ends. Sample treatment: about 20 received Ad26.COV2.S at low or high dose, single or two shots; 5 received placebo; per-sample allocation not given. After the first vaccine or placebo injection, samples were drawn on day 63. Donation was by an adult aged 18-55 years who was in Boston.

J is TRBJ1-5 and V is TRBV12-3 or TRBV12-4, with D uncertain. The clonotype originates from a person aged 18 to 65 who received the Ad26.COV2.S COVID-19 vaccine or a placebo. The sequencing used peripheral blood, collected in a trial of Ad26.COV2.S vaccine versus placebo. CDR3 in amino acids: CASRLSQNQPQHF. The CDR3 DNA reads TGTGCCAGTAGACTCTCTCAGAACCAGCCCCAGCATTTT.